A selection of T cell receptor beta chains follows, all from one sample in a study of cytomegalovirus exposure and HLA in healthy donors. TCRdb's table, derived via immunoSEQ multiplex PCR, lists solely in-frame clones and lacks some. The repertoire consists of approximately 100,000 clones, with approximately 77% occurring once and the leading ten covering around 14%. Sequences were obtained from PBMCs. These receptors all stem from a male donor in good health and CMV-seropositive. The CDR3 runs from the conserved cysteine through the conserved F or W. A D gene is named only where the DNA matches it firmly. Clone size, where shown, is once, few, many, or a class for clones that have expanded.

TRBV4-1,TRBD1,once,TRBJ1-4,TGCGCCAGCAGCCAAGTACGACAGGGCGGCCTCTTGACTAATGAAAAACTGTTTTTT,CASSQVRQGGLLTNEKLFF
TRBV6-4,-,-,TRBJ1-1,TGTGCCAGCAGTGAGGGGACGGGACTTGAAGCTTTCTTT,CASSEGTGLEAFF
TRBV5-1,TRBD2,few,TRBJ2-1,TGCGCCAGCACGGGACTAGCGGGGGGATACAATGAGCAGTTCTTC,CASTGLAGGYNEQFF
TRBV15,-,-,TRBJ1-6,TGTGCCTCCCGGAGCTCCTATAATTCACCCCTCCACTTT,CASRSSYNSPLHF
TRBV2,TRBD1,-,TRBJ2-2,TGTGCCAGCAGTGATTGGGACAGGGGGCCCGGGGAGCTGTTTTTT,CASSDWDRGPGELFF
TRBV5-1,-,-,TRBJ2-5,TGCGCCAGCAGCTTGTCTGGCAGATCCCAAGAGACCCAGTACTTC,CASSLSGRSQETQYF
TRBV29-1,TRBD1,-,TRBJ2-1,TGCAGCGTCCCCCTCCGCACAGGGGCTAACAATGAGCAGTTCTTC,CSVPLRTGANNEQFF
TRBV7-2,-,-,TRBJ2-1,TGTGCCAGCAGTTCTGTATGGGGCGAAGAGTACAATGAGCAGTTCTTC,CASSSVWGEEYNEQFF
TRBV4-2,-,-,TRBJ2-5,TGTGCCAGCAGCGCAACCCCCAGGGAAGATCAAGAGACCCAGTACTTC,CASSATPREDQETQYF
TRBV5-1,TRBD1,-,TRBJ1-6,TGCGCCAGCAGCCTAAGACAGGGTGAAAATTCACCCCTCCACTTT,CASSLRQGENSPLHF
TRBV14,-,few,TRBJ2-2,TGTGCCAGCAGCCAGTCGGGTCCCGGGGAGCTGTTTTTT,CASSQSGPGELFF
TRBV9,-,-,TRBJ2-1,TGTGCCAGCAGCGTGCTCCGGGACAATGAGCAGTTCTTC,CASSVLRDNEQFF
TRBV7-6,TRBD1,-,TRBJ2-7,TGTGCCAGCAGCTTAGCAGGGGGCGAATACGAGCAGTACTTC,CASSLAGGEYEQYF
TRBV19,-,once,TRBJ1-2,TGTGCCAGTACATTAAGCGGGGACTCCTATAACTATGGCTACACCTTC,CASTLSGDSYNYGYTF
TRBV19,TRBD1,-,TRBJ2-7,TGTGCCAGTAGTAACAGACAGGGAACGAGCTACGAGCAGTACTTC,CASSNRQGTSYEQYF
TRBV2,-,once,TRBJ1-6,TGTGCCAGCAGTGACACAGTCTATAATTCACCCCTCCACTTT,CASSDTVYNSPLHF
TRBV19,-,-,TRBJ1-2,TGTGCCATCAAGATCGGGGGGCGAGGCTACACCTTC,CAIKIGGRGYTF
TRBV28,-,once,TRBJ1-4,TGTGCCAGCAGTATCGACAGCCTGGGGACTAATGAAAAACTGTTTTTT,CASSIDSLGTNEKLFF
TRBV4-1,-,-,TRBJ2-2,TGCGCCAGCGCCTACCCCGCCGGGGAGCTGTTTTTT,CASAYPAGELFF
TRBV6-1,TRBD1,-,TRBJ1-5,TGTGCCAGCAGTGACCCGACAGGGCCGTCCAATCAGCCCCAGCATTTT,CASSDPTGPSNQPQHF
TRBV10-3,-,-,TRBJ1-2,TGTGCCATCAGTGATAGGAGTTTCTATGGCTACACCTTC,CAISDRSFYGYTF
TRBV4-2,TRBD1,-,TRBJ1-2,TGTGCCAGCAGCCAAGATCCCACAGGGGGCGTATATGGCTACACCTTC,CASSQDPTGGVYGYTF
TRBV7-8,TRBD1,-,TRBJ2-1,TGTGCCAGCAGCACAACCAGGGGGCTTTCTTACAATGAGCAGTTCTTC,CASSTTRGLSYNEQFF
TRBV5-5,-,-,TRBJ1-1,TGTGCCAGCAGCCTTATCGGGGGAACCAACACTGAAGCTTTCTTT,CASSLIGGTNTEAFF
TRBV5-1,-,-,TRBJ2-3,TGCGCCAGCAGCTTGGATAACTCAAATACGCAGTATTTT,CASSLDNSNTQYF
TRBV27,-,-,TRBJ2-7,TGTGCCAGCAGTTTTGGGCAGGGTGTCGAAAAGCAGTACTTC,CASSFGQGVEKQYF
TRBV7-9,-,-,TRBJ1-1,TGTGCCAGCAGGGAACCAGGGCGGGGAACTGAAGCTTTCTTT,CASREPGRGTEAFF
TRBV28,-,many,TRBJ1-4,TGTGCCAGCAGTTGGCGGGGGCAAGAAAAACTGTTTTTT,CASSWRGQEKLFF
TRBV18,-,-,TRBJ1-1,TGTGCCAGCTCACCCGGGGTTGACACTGAAGCTTTCTTT,CASSPGVDTEAFF
TRBV11-2,TRBD2,-,TRBJ2-7,TGTGCCAGCAGCTTAAGCGGGGATTACTCCTACGAGCAGTACTTC,CASSLSGDYSYEQYF
TRBV4-1,-,-,TRBJ1-5,TGCGCCAGCAGCCAAGCCCCGGGACGGACTAATAGCAATCAGCCCCAGCATTTT,CASSQAPGRTNSNQPQHF
TRBV5-6,TRBD1,-,TRBJ1-5,TGTGCCAGCAGTTCTGGGACAGGGGGCTATTATAGCAATCAGCCCCAGCATTTT,CASSSGTGGYYSNQPQHF
TRBV11-3,-,-,TRBJ2-7,TGTGCCAGCAGCCAGGGGGGTTCCTACGAGCAGTACTTC,CASSQGGSYEQYF
TRBV9,-,-,TRBJ2-2,TGTGCCAGCAGCGTAGACGGCCAGGGCACCGGGGAGCTGTTTTTT,CASSVDGQGTGELFF
TRBV11-2,-,-,TRBJ2-1,TGTGCCAGCAGCTTATACGTTTCGGGGAATGAGCAGTTCTTC,CASSLYVSGNEQFF
TRBV25-1,TRBD1,-,TRBJ1-4,TGTGCCAGCAGGACAGGGGCGAATGAAAAACTGTTTTTT,CASRTGANEKLFF
TRBV15,-,-,TRBJ1-4,TGTGCCACCAGCAGGACAGGCGAAGCTAATGAAAAACTGTTTTTT,CATSRTGEANEKLFF
TRBV7-2,TRBD2,-,TRBJ2-7,TGTGCCAGCAGCTTGGTGGGGGGGGGAACCTACGAGCAGTACTTC,CASSLVGGGTYEQYF
TRBV5-1,TRBD2,-,TRBJ2-1,TGCGCCAGCAGCCTAGGACTAGCGGGGGGTCTCTCCTACAATGAGCAGTTCTTC,CASSLGLAGGLSYNEQFF
TRBV6-7,-,-,TRBJ2-3,TGTGCCAGCATTTCTAAGCTCGGGACTGTAACTTCCACAGATACGCAGTATTTT,CASISKLGTVTSTDTQYF
TRBV12-5,TRBD2,-,TRBJ2-5,TGTGCTAGTGGTTTGGGGCTAGCGGGGGTAGGAGAGACCCAGTACTTC,CASGLGLAGVGETQYF
TRBV18,TRBD2,-,TRBJ2-1,TGTGCCAGCTCACCACCGTCTAGCGGGGGCGATGAGCAGTTCTTC,CASSPPSSGGDEQFF
TRBV28,-,-,TRBJ1-2,TGTGCCAGTACCTCCGGGACACCTAACTATGGCTACACCTTC,CASTSGTPNYGYTF
TRBV10-3,TRBD1,few,TRBJ2-7,TGTGCCATCAGACCAGGGGGTTCTTCCTACGAGCAGTACTTC,CAIRPGGSSYEQYF
TRBV7-2,-,-,TRBJ1-1,TGTGCCAGCAGCTTAAGGACAGAGGTAGCTTTCTTT,CASSLRTEVAFF
TRBV19,TRBD2,-,TRBJ2-1,TGTGCCAGTAGTATACTAGCGGAATACAATGAGCAGTTCTTC,CASSILAEYNEQFF
TRBV7-9,-,-,TRBJ2-6,TGTGCCAGCAGCTCGGGTGTACAATCCCACGTCCTGACTTTC,CASSSGVQSHVLTF
TRBV30,-,few,TRBJ1-6,TGTGCCTGGAGTGTACCGGTTAGCTCCTATAATTCACCCCTCCACTTT,CAWSVPVSSYNSPLHF
TRBV6-5,TRBD1,-,TRBJ2-2,TGTGCCAGCAGTTACACGACAGGGGCCAACACCGGGGAGCTGTTTTTT,CASSYTTGANTGELFF
TRBV29-1,TRBD1,-,TRBJ2-2,TGCAGCGTTGAGCGTTGGACAGGGGGTTTCACCGGGGAGCTGTTTTTT,CSVERWTGGFTGELFF
TRBV10-1,-,-,TRBJ2-6,TGCGCCAGCAGCCAGGACAGGGCCAACGTCCTGACTTTC,CASSQDRANVLTF
TRBV7-6,TRBD2,few,TRBJ2-7,TGTGCCAGCAGCTTAGAGGCGGCTAGCGGGACCTACGAGCAGTACTTC,CASSLEAASGTYEQYF
TRBV6-4,TRBD2,-,TRBJ2-3,TGTGCCAGCAGCACTAGCGGGGGGGCCGGCACAGATACGCAGTATTTT,CASSTSGGAGTDTQYF
TRBV11-3,-,-,TRBJ1-3,TGTGCCAGCAGCTTAGATTGGTTACAAAGAAGCTCTGGAAACACCATATATTTT,CASSLDWLQRSSGNTIYF
TRBV7-8,-,-,TRBJ1-2,TGTGCCAGCAGCTTCGCGGGCTCCAACTATGGCTACACCTTC,CASSFAGSNYGYTF
TRBV7-8,TRBD2,-,TRBJ2-1,TGTGCCAGCAGCTCCCGGACTAGCTACAATGAGCAGTTCTTC,CASSSRTSYNEQFF
TRBV7-9,TRBD1,once,TRBJ1-1,TGTGCCAGCAGCACGTCAGGGGACAGGGAGGTTAAGGCTTTCTTT,CASSTSGDREVKAFF
TRBV5-1,-,-,TRBJ2-1,TGCGCCAGCACTCCAGACTGGAGCTCCTACAATGAGCAGTTCTTC,CASTPDWSSYNEQFF